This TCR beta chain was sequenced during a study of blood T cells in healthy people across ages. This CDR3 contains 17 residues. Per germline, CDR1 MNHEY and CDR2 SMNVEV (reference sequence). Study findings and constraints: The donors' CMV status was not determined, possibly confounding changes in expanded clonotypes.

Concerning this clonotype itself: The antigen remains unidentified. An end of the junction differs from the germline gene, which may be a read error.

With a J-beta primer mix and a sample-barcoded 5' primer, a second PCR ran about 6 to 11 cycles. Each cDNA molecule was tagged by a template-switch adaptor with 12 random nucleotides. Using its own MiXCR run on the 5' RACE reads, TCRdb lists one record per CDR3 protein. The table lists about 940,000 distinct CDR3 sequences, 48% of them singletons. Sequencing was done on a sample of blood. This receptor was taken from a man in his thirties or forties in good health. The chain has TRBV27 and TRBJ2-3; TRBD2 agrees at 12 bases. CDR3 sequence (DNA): TGTGCCAGCAGTCTATCGACTAGCGGGGGTTCCACAGATACGCAGTATTTT. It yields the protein CASSLSTSGGSTDTQYF.